This is a list of T cell receptor beta chains from one sample in a study of T-cell memory formation after mild COVID-19. TCRdb reanalysed the 5' RACE reads using MiXCR and keeps one entry per CDR3 protein. The sample carries 150,000 to 200,000 distinct CDR3 sequences, 9.5% to 13% recorded once. The specimen was PBMCs or a T cell subset sorted from them (not recorded which). The receptor source for this set is a man between 18 and 35 years old who had mild COVID-19 (a few samples of this study predate the infection). Cell type and time point are not known. Each CDR3 is given with its conserved first and last residue. A D gene is named only where the DNA matches it firmly. Clone size appears in some rows only: once, few, many, or a class for an expanded clone.

J | D | size | V | DNA | CDR3
TRBJ2-7 | NA | many | TRBV7-6 | TGTGCCAGCAGCCCCGACAGGGAGGGCGAGCAGTACTTC | CASSPDREGEQYF
TRBJ1-5 | TRBD1 | few | TRBV20-1 | TGCAGTGCTGTTGACAGGGCACAGCCCCAGCATTTT | CSAVDRAQPQHF
TRBJ2-7 | NA | few | TRBV10-3 | TGTGCCATCAGTGAGTCGATGGAGCAGTACTTC | CAISESMEQYF
TRBJ1-6 | TRBD1 | few | TRBV5-1 | TGCGCCAGCAGCTTGGGGGACAGGAATTCACCCCTCCACTTT | CASSLGDRNSPLHF
TRBJ1-3 | TRBD1 | NA | TRBV7-2 | TGTGCCAGCAGCTTAGGGACAGGAGGAAACACCATATATTTT | CASSLGTGGNTIYF
TRBJ1-1 | NA | few | TRBV5-5 | TGTGCCAGCAGCCGGGACACTCACACTGAAGCTTTCTTT | CASSRDTHTEAFF
TRBJ2-7 | NA | few | TRBV5-1 | TGCGCCAGCAGCTTGGCAAAATGGACGGAGACGGACGAGCAGTACTTC | CASSLAKWTETDEQYF
TRBJ2-7 | NA | few | TRBV5-1 | TGCGCCAGCAGCTTGTCCCCATTAATGGGTTCGGGCGAGCAGTACTTC | CASSLSPLMGSGEQYF
TRBJ1-4 | TRBD1 | NA | TRBV29-1 | TGCAGCGTTAGACAGGGTGCAACTAATGAAAAACTGTTTTTT | CSVRQGATNEKLFF
TRBJ2-3 | TRBD2 | NA | TRBV20-1 | TGCAGTGCTATGCCGACTAGCGGCGTCACAGATACGCAGTATTTT | CSAMPTSGVTDTQYF
TRBJ2-5 | NA | NA | TRBV5-1 | TGCGCCAGCAGCTTGTTTATCGGAGAGACCCAGTACTTC | CASSLFIGETQYF
TRBJ2-5 | TRBD2 | NA | TRBV7-8 | TGTGCCAGCAGCTTAAGACTAGCGGGGGGGCCCCCAGAGACCCAGTACTTC | CASSLRLAGGPPETQYF
TRBJ2-3 | TRBD2 | few | TRBV12-3/TRBV12-4 | TGTGCCAGCACCACCCTAGGAGTAGCGGGGGGTGCCGATACGCAGTATTTT | CASTTLGVAGGADTQYF
TRBJ2-3 | TRBD2 | few | TRBV4-1 | TGCGCCAGCAGCTACCGTGAACTAGCGGGGTCCTCCACAGATACGCAGTATTTT | CASSYRELAGSSTDTQYF
TRBJ2-3 | NA | few | TRBV27 | TGTGCCAGCAGTTTGACCTCTGGGCTCGGGGATACGCAGTATTTT | CASSLTSGLGDTQYF
TRBJ1-1 | NA | NA | TRBV6-6 | TGTGCCAGCTATCGGGGGTCTGAAGCTTTCTTT | CASYRGSEAFF
TRBJ2-5 | TRBD2 | few | TRBV7-2 | TGTGCCAGCAGCCCACCTGCGGGGGGGGGGACCCAGTACTTC | CASSPPAGGGTQYF
TRBJ2-3 | TRBD1 | NA | TRBV7-9 | TGTGCCAGCTCCCGACAGGGGCAAGATACGCAGTATTTT | CASSRQGQDTQYF
TRBJ1-4 | TRBD1 | NA | TRBV7-2 | TGTGCCAGCAGCTTGGGACAGGGTCCGGAAAAACTGTTTTTT | CASSLGQGPEKLFF
TRBJ1-5 | NA | NA | TRBV10-2 | TGCGCCAGCAGTGAGGTCCGGGACACATATAGCAATCAGCCCCAGCATTTT | CASSEVRDTYSNQPQHF
TRBJ2-7 | NA | NA | TRBV20-1 | TGCAGTGCTAGAGATGGGCAAACCTACGAGCAGTACTTC | CSARDGQTYEQYF
TRBJ1-5 | NA | few | TRBV6-5 | TGTGCCAGCAGTTACTCGGCAGATAGCAATCAGCCCCAGCATTTT | CASSYSADSNQPQHF
TRBJ2-4 | NA | NA | TRBV29-1 | TGCAGCGTTGAAAGGGGTGGGGCGGAAAACATTCAGTACTTC | CSVERGGAENIQYF
TRBJ2-3 | TRBD2 | once | TRBV6-5 | TGTGCCAGCAGTTACCGGGGTAGCGGGGGGGCCAAAGATACGCAGTATTTT | CASSYRGSGGAKDTQYF
TRBJ1-2 | NA | few | TRBV6-5 | TGTGCCAGCAGCTTACTCTCGTCAGGGGTTCTAGGGGGCTACACCTTC | CASSLLSSGVLGGYTF
TRBJ1-2 | TRBD1 | many | TRBV5-1 | TGCGCCAGCAGCCCCGACAGGGATCAAGGCTACACCTTC | CASSPDRDQGYTF
TRBJ2-7 | NA | many | TRBV12-3/TRBV12-4 | TGTGCCAGCAGGTCGGGACGGAGGGCGCTCCACGAGCAGTACTTC | CASRSGRRALHEQYF
TRBJ2-5 | NA | many | TRBV23-1 | TGCGCCAGCAGTCAATCGCCCGCGGGGGCCGGGAAAGAGACCCAGTACTTC | CASSQSPAGAGKETQYF
TRBJ2-3 | NA | few | TRBV6-2/TRBV6-3 | TGTGCCAGCAGGCGGACAGGCACAGATACGCAGTATTTT | CASRRTGTDTQYF
TRBJ2-3 | NA | many | TRBV5-1 | TGCGCCAGCAGCATATCTAGCACAGATACGCAGTATTTT | CASSISSTDTQYF
TRBJ2-5 | NA | NA | TRBV11-2 | TGTGCCAGCAGCTTAGGGGGGGCGTTACAGGAGACCCAGTACTTC | CASSLGGALQETQYF
TRBJ2-2 | NA | few | TRBV4-3 | TGCGCCAGCAGCCAAGAAGGGGTGGCCGGGGAGCTGTTTTTT | CASSQEGVAGELFF
TRBJ1-5 | TRBD1 | few | TRBV20-1 | TGCAGTGCTATACTAAGGCCGGGACAGGGGGAGCCCCAGCATTTT | CSAILRPGQGEPQHF
TRBJ2-2 | NA | few | TRBV5-1 | TGCGCCAGCAGCCCTGATCCGGGCGACACCGGGGAGCTGTTTTTT | CASSPDPGDTGELFF
TRBJ2-2 | NA | NA | TRBV6-5 | TGTGCCAGCAGTGGGACCGGGACTCCCCACGGGGAGCTGTTTTTT | CASSGTGTPHGELFF